Listed here is a single T cell receptor beta chain. Germline V gene data show CDR1 as DFQATT and CDR2 as SNEGSKA (reference sequence). CDR3 length equals 14 residues. Losses at the gene ends were 5 bases for V and 5 bases for J; bases not matched to a gene: 7. These data are taken from a study of identical twins. One entry per CDR3 protein results from TCRdb running MiXCR on the 5' RACE reads. Among around 650,000 distinct CDR3 sequences, just over 7% were seen once, and the ten largest hold 1.6%. The same data also went into a second study, on yellow fever vaccine responses in identical twins.

Sequenced input: PBMCs. The sequence derives from a woman aged 18-29 years in good health. The gene calls are TRBV20-1 and TRBJ2-1; 9 nucleotides agree with TRBD2. CDR3 sequence reads: CSAPQASGNNEQFF. In DNA form, the CDR3 reads TGCAGTGCTCCCCAGGCTAGCGGGAACAATGAGCAGTTCTTC.